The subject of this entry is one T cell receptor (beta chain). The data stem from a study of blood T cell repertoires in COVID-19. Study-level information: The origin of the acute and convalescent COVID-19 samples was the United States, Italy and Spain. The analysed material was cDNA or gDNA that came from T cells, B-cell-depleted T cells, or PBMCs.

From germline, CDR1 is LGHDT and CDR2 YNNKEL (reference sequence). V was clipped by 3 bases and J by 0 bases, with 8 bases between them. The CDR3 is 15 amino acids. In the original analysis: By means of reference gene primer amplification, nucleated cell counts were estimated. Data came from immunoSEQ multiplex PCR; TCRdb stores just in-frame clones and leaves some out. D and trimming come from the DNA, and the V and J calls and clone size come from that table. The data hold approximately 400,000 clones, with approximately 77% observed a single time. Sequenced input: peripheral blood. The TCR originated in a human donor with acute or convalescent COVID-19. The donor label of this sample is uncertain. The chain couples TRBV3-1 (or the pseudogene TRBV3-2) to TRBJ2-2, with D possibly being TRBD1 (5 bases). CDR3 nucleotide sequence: TGTGCCAGCAGCCAGGGGCTTTCGAACACCGGGGAGCTGTTTTTT. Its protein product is CASSQGLSNTGELFF.